This TCR beta chain was identified in a study of Ad26.COV2.S vaccination and SARS-CoV-2 variants. The table came from immunoSEQ multiplex PCR; TCRdb's copy has only in-frame clones and leaves some out. The sample has about 420,000 clones, around 89% seen once. The germline V gene encodes CDR1 SGHTA and CDR2 FQGTGA. The V end was cut by 5 bases, the J end by 2 bases, with 15 bases between. The CDR3 extends over 15 amino acids. Documented treatment: around 19 received Ad26.COV2.S at low or high dose, single or two shots; roughly 5 received placebo; per-sample allocation not given. Day 63 after the first injection of vaccine or placebo was the sampling time.

The J gene is TRBJ2-5, the V gene TRBV7-3; possibly TRBD1 or TRBD2 for D (7 bases each). This clonotype was sampled from a person aged 18-65 years who received the Ad26.COV2.S COVID-19 vaccine or a placebo. Sequenced material: peripheral blood, taken in a trial of Ad26.COV2.S vaccine versus placebo. DNA of the CDR3: TGTGCCAGCAGCCAGCAGGGGGGGACTCAAGAGACCCAGTACTTC. Its translation: CASSQQGGTQETQYF.